Presented here are 5 T cell receptor beta chains from one specimen sequenced in a study of blood T cell repertoires in COVID-19. Assay: immunoSEQ multiplex PCR; the TCRdb copy retains only in-frame clones and omits some. The sample records 35,000 to 50,000 clones, approximately 85% being singletons. Sequenced: peripheral blood. Receptors were obtained from a woman aged 70-85 years in a cohort sampled during active COVID-19.

This rearrangement joins TRBV27 to TRBJ2-7; 8 bases line up with TRBD1. CDR1 is MNHEY, CDR2 SMNVEV, per germline (reference sequence). This CDR3 has 17 amino acids. V lost 5 bases and J lost 1; bases outside the gene matches: 13. CDR3 DNA: TGTGCCAGCAGTCCATTCGGGGGACAGGCATCGTCCTACGAGCAGTACTTC. Its translation: CASSPFGGQASSYEQYF.

The chain couples TRBV2 to TRBJ2-3; the D gene is possibly TRBD2 (7 bases). V was pared by 7 bases and J by 0 bases, with 14 bases between. The CDR3 loop spans 15 amino acids. CDR1 is SNHLY and CDR2 is FYNNEI in the germline V gene. CDR3 sequence: CASKGGTASTDTQYF. In DNA form, the CDR3 reads TGTGCCAGCAAGGGGGGGACGGCTAGCACAGATACGCAGTATTTT.

This clone came up a few times. The chain carries TRBV18 and TRBJ2-7, with 7 bases aligning to TRBD1. The CDR3 is 14 residues long. V lost 6 bases and J lost 5; bases outside the gene matches: 10. CDR1 and CDR2 from the germline V gene are KGHSH and LQKENI. CDR3 residues: CASSQRQGEDEQYF. The CDR3 region has the DNA TGTGCCAGCTCCCAAAGACAGGGAGAAGACGAGCAGTACTTC.

This clone was seen more than once but under ten times. The gene calls are TRBV19 and TRBJ1-5; tentatively, D is TRBD1 (6 bases). The germline CDR1 and CDR2 sequences are LNHDA and SQIVND (reference sequence). V lost 5 bases to trimming and J lost 3 bases, with 8 bases between them. This CDR3 region has 13 residues. The CDR3 loop reads CASSYRDNQPQHF. DNA for the CDR3: TGTGCCAGTAGTTACAGGGACAATCAGCCCCAGCATTTT.

This clone was seen more than once but under ten times. The chain couples TRBV30 to TRBJ2-5; no definite D call. The CDR3 sequence is 11 residues long. V was trimmed by 5 bases and J by 2 bases, leaving 6 bases between them. Germline V gives CDR1 GTSNPN, CDR2 SVGIG (reference sequence). Written as DNA, the CDR3 is TGTGCCTGGGCCTTGCAAGAGACCCAGTACTTC. It is translated as CAWALQETQYF. Full variable domain (remainder filled in from reference TRBV30 and TRBJ2-5): SQTIHQWPATLVQPVGSPLSLECTVEGTSNPNLYWYRQAAGRGLQLLFYSVGIGQISSEVPQNLSASRPQDRQFILSSKKLLLSDSGFYLCAWALQETQYFGPGTRLLVL.